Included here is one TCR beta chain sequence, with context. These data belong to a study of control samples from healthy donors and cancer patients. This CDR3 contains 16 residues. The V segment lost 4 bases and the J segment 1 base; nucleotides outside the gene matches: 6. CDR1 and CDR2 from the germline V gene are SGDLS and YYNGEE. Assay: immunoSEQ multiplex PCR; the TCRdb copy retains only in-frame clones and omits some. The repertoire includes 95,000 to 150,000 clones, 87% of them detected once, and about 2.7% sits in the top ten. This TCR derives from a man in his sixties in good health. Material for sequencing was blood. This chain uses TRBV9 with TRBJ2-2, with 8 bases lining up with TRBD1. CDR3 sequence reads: CASSPVGTGNTGELFF. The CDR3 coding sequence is TGTGCCAGCAGCCCCGTCGGGACAGGGAACACCGGGGAGCTGTTTTTT.